This T cell receptor (beta chain) appears in the sequencing data of a study of cytomegalovirus exposure and HLA in healthy donors. Study at large: The 100 to 150 validation repertoires and the 650 to 850 first-cohort repertoires shared a platform, a later analysis reported. Broader study findings: High sensitivity and specificity were reportedly achieved when the classifier diagnosed cytomegalovirus status. Rarity marked most TCR sequences, yet some public TCRs occurred in many donors. Altogether, 150 to 200 TCR beta chains were recorded as cytomegalovirus-associated.

The germline V gene encodes CDR1 MNHEY and CDR2 SVGAGI. J lost 3 bases, V lost 5 bases, and 3 bases had no gene match. This CDR3 spans 14 amino acids. About this clone: The antigen remains unidentified.

The repertoire was sequenced with immunoSEQ multiplex PCR; TCRdb's copy has only in-frame clones and lacks some. Counted here are tens of thousands of clones, over 90% occurring once; the ten biggest clones make up 3.2%. The receptor was derived from a woman aged 18 to 35 in good health and CMV-seropositive. The chain combines TRBV6-5 with TRBJ1-3; 8 bases align to TRBD1. The sequencing sample was made of PBMCs. CDR3 DNA: TGTGCCAGCAGTCCGGACAGGGTTGGAAACACCATATATTTT. The encoded protein is CASSPDRVGNTIYF.